Below, one TCR beta chain is given with its context. This clonotype was seen repeatedly, ten times or more. The antigen it recognizes is unknown. No base quality values were provided; no much bigger clone lies one nucleotide off. Graves' hyperthyroidism was defined as stable when no progression to ophthalmopathy occurred over 18 months of follow-up. Hyperthyroidism patients were newly diagnosed, had a disease duration of under 2 months, and were aged 18 to 65 years. Any patient with an uncontrolled infection, another autoimmune disease, pregnancy or lactation was excluded. Diagnoses were established on the basis of clinical symptoms, serum thyroxine and TRAb, thyroid ultrasound, and orbital computed tomography. PBMCs were isolated from 10 ml of fresh peripheral blood by Ficoll-Paque density gradient centrifugation. Total RNA was extracted with Trizol reagent, and quality was checked on an Agilent 2100 Bioanalyzer.

The junction shows trimming of 4 bases on V and 4 bases on J, plus 13 bases between the germline ends. The germline V gene sets CDR1 to MDHEN and CDR2 to SYDVKM. The CDR3 starts with the cysteine, ends with the phenylalanine, and has 14 residues. The CDR3 DNA has 42 bases and is translated from base 1. The data originate from a study of T cells in Graves' hyperthyroidism and ophthalmopathy (dated by TCRdb to between 2018 and 2020). About the study as a whole: Peripheral blood samples were taken at initial diagnosis, before any treatment was given. TCR Vbeta CDR3 sequencing of approximately 140 peripheral blood samples (43 ophthalmopathy, 75 or so hyperthyroidism and around 17 progressor patients) is reported in the paper. Whether ophthalmopathy could be predicted prospectively was tested in an independent validation cohort made up of under 20 hyperthyroidism patients plus 17 patients who later progressed to ophthalmopathy. After sampling, hyperthyroidism patients received methimazole starting at 30 mg daily, and ophthalmopathy patients received high-dose intravenous methylprednisolone. In more than five Graves' hyperthyroidism patients, the study also compared T-cell repertoires from thyroid tissue with T-cell repertoires from blood. To identify distinguishing TCR V-J signatures, a discovery cohort of around 98 patients was used, comprising 40 to 45 with Graves' ophthalmopathy and around 57 with stable Graves' hyperthyroidism. The roughly 90 discovery patients were divided at random into training and test sets in a 7:3 ratio. The investigation overall reported the following: In cross-validation, a model built on a 13 V-J signature told ophthalmopathy apart from stable hyperthyroidism with approximately 90% sensitivity and approximately 81% specificity, and in testing the same model reached 80%/75%. Blood samples also contained most of the expanded thyroid clonotypes (frequency above 0.001), which suggests that blood repertoires may reflect thyroid immune responses. Sample size was not statistically predetermined, and investigators were not blinded to group allocation. During validation, the model predicted progression to ophthalmopathy a median of around 7 months ahead of onset, with roughly 65% sensitivity and roughly 72% specificity.

The TCR beta CDR3 regions were amplified from the RNA transcripts. The first round of RT-PCR for the TCR CDR3 was performed with the HTBI primer set and the Qiagen OneStep RT-PCR kit. Libraries were constructed in a second round of multiplex PCR, after which size selection and purification were carried out. Libraries were sequenced paired-end with 100 bp reads on an Illumina HiSeq2000. From the authors' description of their analysis: SOAPnuke was used to process the raw data, removing reads that contained adapters or uncalled bases, had a mean Phred below 15, or lacked an exact match to the constant primer or identifier. High-quality paired reads were merged with COPE v1.2.5, and unique nucleotide sequences were defined as clonotypes. MiTCR v1.1 was used to align clonotypes to the IMGT TRBV, TRBD and TRBJ reference segments. Analysis was restricted to V-J combinations with a frequency above 0.0001, which covered about 99% of repertoires. A TCS score was defined as the ratio between F50 (clonal expansion) and ExV (chaos), using BLOSUM62-based TCRdist between CDR3 peptides within each V-J. Welch's t-statistics and random forest reduced several hundred V-J features to 13, which were used in a naive Bayes classifier (R e1071). The public sequencing data were trimmed at Q25 with fastp and processed into clonotypes with MiXCR by TCRdb, which kept only in-frame beta chains. Identical CDR3 protein sequences are pooled into one entry, listed with their most common genes and DNA. The V and J calls here are based on TCRdb, not the publication. Present in this sample are 300,000 to 450,000 distinct CDR3 sequences, less than 15% of which were seen just once. Of the sample, 9.2% falls within the top ten clones.

The rearranged segments are TRBV28 and TRBJ1-2; no D gene is confidently identified. The specimen sequenced was blood. The sequence derives from a young woman with Graves' hyperthyroidism. The DNA sequence is given as TGTGCCAGCAGTTCCGCGGGAAAGTTCTATGGCTACACCTTC. This sequence encodes CASSSAGKFYGYTF.